This T cell receptor (beta chain) was sequenced for a study of blood T cell repertoires in COVID-19. About the study: Sites in the United States, Italy and Spain provided acute and convalescent COVID-19 samples. The cDNA or gDNA used as material had been derived from T cells, B-cell-depleted T cells, or PBMCs.

Trimming stripped 1 base from V and 1 base from J, with 4 bases between. The CDR3 spans 13 residues. Germline CDR1 reads MNHEY; CDR2 reads SVGEGT. The authors' processing: Counts of nucleated cells, estimated from reference gene primer amplification, were obtained. Assay: immunoSEQ multiplex PCR; the TCRdb copy retains only in-frame clones and omits some. That table furnishes V, J and clone size, whereas the DNA furnished D and trimming. The table lists about 190,000 clones, approximately 85% of them singletons. This TCR came from a woman aged 80 or over with acute or convalescent COVID-19. This sequence joins TRBV6-2 or TRBV6-3 and TRBJ1-1; D remains ambiguous. Sequenced material: peripheral blood. CDR3 region: CASSYYGNTEAFF. DNA of the CDR3: TGTGCCAGCAGTTACTACGGGAACACTGAAGCTTTCTTT.